These 30 T cell receptor beta chains came from one sample sequenced in a study of radiotherapy plus CTLA-4 blockade in lung cancer. TCRdb's copy holds only in-frame clones and misses some; the assay was immunoSEQ multiplex PCR. Here the sample spans roughly 90,000 clones, 78% being singletons. The sample was peripheral blood, taken from a patient treated with radiotherapy plus ipilimumab. The receptors shown here come from a human donor with non-small cell lung cancer who had a partial response to radiotherapy plus ipilimumab. Some clones in this sample may be carry-over from other donors' samples.

The table lists this clone with a count of one. J is TRBJ2-1 and V is TRBV7-3; 7 positions match TRBD2. V shed 5 bases, J shed 15 bases, and the junction held 16 bases outside the gene matches. Germline V CDR1 and CDR2: SGHTA, FQGTGA. There are 14 residues in the CDR3. The CDR3 sequence: CASSPNGAAGDPFF. In nucleotides, the CDR3 is TGTGCCAGCAGCCCGAATGGAGCGGCGGGAGATCCGTTCTTC.

The V and J genes are TRBV7-9 and TRBJ1-1, with 7 bases aligning to TRBD1. V lost 5 bases and J lost 1; bases outside the gene matches: 7. This CDR3 region has 15 residues. Germline V CDR1 and CDR2: SEHNR, FQNEAQ (reference sequence). The CDR3 DNA reads as TGTGCCAGCAGCCCAACACAGGGGCGGAACACTGAAGCTTTCTTT. Its translation is CASSPTQGRNTEAFF.

The V call is TRBV19, the J call TRBJ1-1, with a tentative D call TRBD1 (5 bases). Trimming took 11 bases from V and 4 from J, leaving 23 bases between them. The CDR3 has 15 amino acids. Per germline, CDR1 LNHDA and CDR2 SQIVND (reference sequence). The CDR3 DNA follows: TGTGCCGGCGTAAGGACCGCCCTGCAGGGCACTGAAGCTTTCTTT. It is translated as CAGVRTALQGTEAFF. The full variable domain, with the rest looked up from reference TRBV19 and TRBJ1-1, is DGGITQSPKYLFRKEGQNVTLSCEQNLNHDAMYWYRQDPGQGLRLIYYSQIVNDFQKGDIAEGYSVSREKKESFPLTVTSAQKNPTAFYLCAGVRTALQGTEAFFGQGTRLTVV.

The rearrangement uses TRBV6-5 and TRBJ1-6; no definite D call. Germline V CDR1 and CDR2: MNHEY, SVGAGI. Trimming took 0 bases from V and 9 from J, leaving 12 bases between them. There are 15 residues in the CDR3. The DNA for the CDR3 is TGTGCCAGCAGTTACTCGATAGATGGAGGTTCACCCCTCCACTTT. Translating it yields CASSYSIDGGSPLHF.

The V gene is TRBV6-6, the J gene TRBJ2-7; TRBD2 might be the D (6 bases). The germline V gene has CDR1 MNHNY and CDR2 SVGAGI (reference sequence). Trimming pared 7 bases from V and 3 bases from J, leaving 19 bases between. The CDR3 is 15 residues long. The CDR3: CASNSPGASIYEQYF. CDR3 sequence (DNA): TGTGCCAGCAATTCACCGGGAGCCAGCATCTACGAGCAGTACTTC.

The chain is built from TRBV11-2 and TRBJ1-5; TRBD1 aligns across 10 bases. Losses at the gene ends were 5 bases for V and 2 bases for J; bases not matched to a gene: 9. Germline-derived CDR1 and CDR2 are SGHAT and FQNNGV. This CDR3 spans 17 amino acids. The CDR3 loop reads CASSADRGRGGNQPQHF. The CDR3 nucleotides read TGTGCCAGCAGCGCCGACAGGGGGCGAGGGGGCAATCAGCCCCAGCATTTT.

This clone was seen a few times. The J gene is TRBJ2-7, the V gene TRBV6-6; possible D gene TRBD1, 6 bases. Germline V gives CDR1 MNHNY, CDR2 SVGAGI (reference sequence). Trimming took 5 bases from V and 6 from J, leaving 11 bases between them. The CDR3 totals 12 residues. CDR3 residues: CASSTGGPEQYF. The CDR3 coding sequence is TGTGCCAGCAGTACTGGGGGCCCCGAGCAGTACTTC.

This sequence joins TRBV4-2 and TRBJ1-3; maybe TRBD1 (5 bases). With 0 bases removed from V and 1 base from J, the gap between germline ends came to 16 bases. Germline V lookup: CDR1 LGHNA, CDR2 YNFKEQ. The CDR3 sequence is 18 residues long. The CDR3 region is CASSQDYGRVRSGNTIYF. CDR3 DNA: TGTGCCAGCAGCCAAGATTACGGCAGGGTTCGATCTGGAAACACCATATATTTT.

The J gene is TRBJ2-5, the V gene TRBV5-1, with 8 bases that match TRBD1. CDR3 length: 12 residues. Trimming removed 7 bases from V and 5 bases from J; junction bases left unmatched: 4. The germline V gene encodes CDR1 SGHRS and CDR2 YFSETQ. The chain's CDR3 is CASGQGQETQYF. As DNA, the CDR3 is TGCGCCAGCGGACAGGGCCAGGAGACCCAGTACTTC.

The V and J genes are TRBV15 and TRBJ1-5; D unresolved. Between the trimmed V and J ends, which lost 1 base and 8 bases, there was a span of 9 bases. This CDR3 is 13 amino acids long. Germline V gene sequence: CDR1 LNHNV, CDR2 YYDKDF (reference sequence). CDR3 loop: CATSRGRIEPQHF. The CDR3 nucleotides read TGTGCCACCAGCAGAGGTCGTATTGAGCCCCAGCATTTT.

This clone has just one count. This rearrangement joins TRBV5-4 to TRBJ2-5; 10 bases align to TRBD2. Germline V gives CDR1 SGHNT, CDR2 YYREEE (reference sequence). The CDR3 spans 14 residues. With V trimmed by 4 bases and J by 4 bases, 4 bases remained unmatched. The CDR3 spells CASSPRTSGETQYF. CDR3 bases: TGTGCCAGCAGCCCTCGGACTAGCGGAGAGACCCAGTACTTC.

The gene calls are TRBV5-4 and TRBJ2-5, with TRBD2 matching over 8 bases. There are 12 residues in the CDR3. Germline CDR1 and CDR2: SGHNT and YYREEE (reference sequence). After removal of 4 bases from V and 9 bases from J, the junction contained 5 bases not matched to a gene. CDR3 amino acids: CASSGAGAAQYF. CDR3 nucleotide sequence: TGTGCCAGCAGCGGAGCGGGGGCGGCCCAGTACTTC.

The rearrangement uses TRBV11-2 and TRBJ2-1; 13 nucleotides match TRBD2. V trimming: 3 bases; J trimming: 2 bases; junction bases outside the gene matches: 1. The germline gives CDR1 SGHAT, CDR2 FQNNGV. This CDR3 is 16 amino acids long. The CDR3 reads CASSFGTSGTYNEQFF. The CDR3 region has the DNA TGTGCCAGCAGCTTCGGGACTAGCGGGACCTACAATGAGCAGTTCTTC. Variable domain in full (rest from reference TRBV11-2 and TRBJ2-1): EAGVAQSPRYKIIEKRQSVAFWCNPISGHATLYWYQQILGQGPKLLIQFQNNGVVDDSQLPKDRFSAERLKGVDSTLKIQPAKLEDSAVYLCASSFGTSGTYNEQFFGPGTRLTVL.

This chain uses TRBV7-3 with TRBJ1-2, with D tentatively TRBD1 (5 bases). Between the trimmed V and J ends, which lost 2 bases and 0 bases, there was a span of 10 bases. Per germline, CDR1 SGHTA and CDR2 FQGTGA. The CDR3 is 15 amino acids. The CDR3 sequence: CASSLGPGSNYGYTF. The CDR3 coding sequence is TGTGCCAGCAGCTTAGGCCCAGGGTCTAACTATGGCTACACCTTC.

Notes on this clone: One junction end disagrees with the germline gene, perhaps due to a read error. The rearrangement joins TRBV7-8 to TRBJ2-7, with 7 bases identical to TRBD2. Germline CDR1 and CDR2: SGHVS and FQNEAQ. CDR3 length: 14 residues. The chain's CDR3 is CASSLAALSYEQYF. The CDR3 DNA follows: TGTGCCAGCAGCCTAGCGGCCCTCTCCTACGAGCAGTACTTC.

The J gene is TRBJ2-7, the V gene TRBV5-3; D gene uncertain. TRBV5-3 is classed as an ORF, of uncertain function. The V and J ends lost 0 bases and 1 base respectively, with 5 bases between them. The CDR3 length is 13 residues. Here the CDR3 reads CARSLDRSYEQYF. CDR3 coding DNA: TGTGCCAGAAGCTTGGACAGATCCTACGAGCAGTACTTC.

The chain combines TRBV4-2 with TRBJ2-4; tentative D call: TRBD1 (6 bases). V was clipped by 4 bases and J by 11 bases, with 24 bases between them. Germline loops: CDR1 LGHNA, CDR2 YNFKEQ. The CDR3 has 16 residues. CDR3 loop: CASSPSEGGAAGFQYF. The CDR3 DNA follows: TGTGCCAGCAGCCCCAGCGAAGGGGGAGCGGCAGGGTTTCAGTACTTC.

The chain carries TRBV27 and TRBJ2-5; TRBD2 matches at 8 bases. Germline V CDR1 and CDR2: MNHEY, SMNVEV (reference sequence). CDR3 length: 16 amino acids. J was trimmed by 4 bases and V by 5 bases; bases with no gene match: 12. The CDR3 spells CASSALAGLGGETQYF. In DNA form, the CDR3 reads TGTGCCAGCAGTGCATTAGCGGGATTAGGTGGAGAGACCCAGTACTTC.

The V and J genes are TRBV5-4 and TRBJ2-5, with D unclear. CDR1 SGHNT and CDR2 YYREEE come from the germline V gene (reference sequence). The CDR3 is 14 residues long. Trimming removed 0 bases from V and 1 base from J, with 7 bases in between. The CDR3: CASSLDMAQETQYF. Here the CDR3 DNA reads TGTGCCAGCAGCTTGGATATGGCCCAAGAGACCCAGTACTTC.

This clone was detected only a few times. The CDR3 DNA reads as TGCGCCAGCAGTCCCGAACTAGCGGGGAGAAACATTCAGTACTTC. This codes for CASSPELAGRNIQYF. V and J are TRBV4-3 and TRBJ2-4; TRBD2 matches at 10 bases. CDR1 is LGHNA and CDR2 is YSLEER in the germline V gene. V gave up 6 bases and J gave up 6 bases; unmatched junction bases: 8. CDR3 length: 15 amino acids.

This chain joins TRBV4-2 and TRBJ2-3; 14 bases align to TRBD2. Trimming cost V 1 base and J 11 bases; bases outside gene matches: 8. The CDR3 length is 16 residues. Germline values: CDR1 LGHNA, CDR2 YNFKEQ. The CDR3 nucleotides read TGTGCCAGCAGCCAAGGGCAGACTAGCGGGGGGGCTCGGCAGTATTTT. Encoded protein: CASSQGQTSGGARQYF.

V and J are TRBV11-3 and TRBJ2-2; TRBD2 agrees at 13 bases. Germline lookup yields CDR1 SGHNT and CDR2 YENEEA. J was trimmed by 2 bases and V by 5 bases; bases with no gene match: 8. The CDR3 contains 18 residues. The CDR3 DNA sequence: TGTGCCAGCAGCCCCGGCGGACTAGCGGGAGAAAACACCGGGGAGCTGTTTTTT. Its translation: CASSPGGLAGENTGELFF.

J is TRBJ2-7 and V is TRBV28, with D hard to call. The CDR3 runs to 12 residues. The germline gives CDR1 MDHEN, CDR2 SYDVKM. V was trimmed by 6 bases and J by 0 bases, leaving 6 bases between them. The CDR3 spells CASRESSYEQYF. The CDR3 nucleotides read TGTGCCAGCAGAGAGAGCTCCTACGAGCAGTACTTC.

This rearrangement joins TRBV11-2 to TRBJ2-5, with unresolved D. CDR1 and CDR2 from the germline V gene are SGHAT and FQNNGV. The CDR3 contains 12 residues. V was cut by 5 bases and J by 0 bases, with 4 bases left in between. The DNA for the CDR3 is TGTGCCAGCAGCCAGTACCAAGAGACCCAGTACTTC. Its protein is CASSQYQETQYF.

The chain couples TRBV6-5 to TRBJ1-6; D remains ambiguous. Germline CDR1 reads MNHEY; CDR2 reads SVGAGI. Between the trimmed V and J ends, which lost 6 bases and 4 bases, there was a span of 10 bases. The CDR3 loop spans 14 amino acids. The CDR3 sequence: CASSPERYNSPLHF. The CDR3 nucleotides are TGTGCCAGCAGCCCAGAGCGATATAATTCACCCCTCCACTTT.

The chain links TRBV6-6 to TRBJ2-5; 10 nucleotides agree with TRBD2. With 5 bases clipped from V and 5 bases from J, the junction kept 8 bases outside the gene matches. CDR1 and CDR2 (germline): MNHNY, SVGAGI (reference sequence). This CDR3 is built from 15 residues. For the CDR3, the DNA is TGTGCCAGCAGTCCAGCCCTAGCGGGGGAGGAGACCCAGTACTTC. Residues: CASSPALAGEETQYF.

The chain carries TRBV28 and TRBJ1-5, with D unclear. The V and J ends lost 2 bases and 6 bases respectively, with 2 bases between them. CDR1 MDHEN and CDR2 SYDVKM come from the germline V gene. The CDR3 consists of 11 residues. The CDR3, as DNA: TGTGCCAGCAGTTTACGTCAGCCCCAGCATTTT. It is translated as CASSLRQPQHF.

The J gene is TRBJ2-2, the V gene TRBV11-2; perhaps TRBD1 as D (6 bases). Germline V CDR1 and CDR2: SGHAT, FQNNGV. The CDR3 is made up of 15 amino acids. Trimming stripped 4 bases from V and 4 bases from J, with 13 bases between. The CDR3 is CASSSFSGVTGELFF. CDR3 in DNA: TGTGCCAGCAGCTCTTTCTCAGGGGTCACCGGGGAGCTGTTTTTT.

The chain couples TRBV6-1 to TRBJ1-4, with D perhaps matching TRBD1 (6 bases). CDR1 and CDR2 (germline): MNHNS, SASEGT. Between the trimmed V and J ends, which lost 3 bases and 2 bases, there was a span of 13 bases. The CDR3 spans 16 residues. The CDR3, as DNA: TGTGCCAGCAGTGACAGGGCGAGGGGGACTAATGAAAAACTGTTTTTT. Translation gives CASSDRARGTNEKLFF.

The chain combines TRBV7-2 with TRBJ2-1; TRBD2 aligns across 8 bases. V was clipped by 1 base and J by 5 bases; unmatched bases: 7. This CDR3 is built from 16 residues. Germline V lookup: CDR1 SGHTA, CDR2 FQGNSA. The CDR3 DNA follows: TGTGCCAGCAGCTTAGGGATAAGTAGCGGGGACAATGAGCAGTTCTTC. Amino acid sequence: CASSLGISSGDNEQFF.